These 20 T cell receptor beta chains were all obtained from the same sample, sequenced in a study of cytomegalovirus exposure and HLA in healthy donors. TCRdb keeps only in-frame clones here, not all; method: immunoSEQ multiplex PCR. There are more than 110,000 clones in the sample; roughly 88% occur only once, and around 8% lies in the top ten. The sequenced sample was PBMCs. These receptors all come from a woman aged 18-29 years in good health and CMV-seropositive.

The CDR3 here is CASSSTGTGGNRWYGYTF. Here the CDR3 DNA reads TGCGCCAGCAGCTCAACCGGGACAGGGGGGAACCGGTGGTATGGCTACACCTTC. The rearrangement joins TRBV5-1 to TRBJ1-2; 11 nucleotides agree with TRBD1. With 3 bases clipped from V and 5 bases from J, the junction kept 15 bases outside the gene matches. The CDR3 length is 18 residues. Germline V gives CDR1 SGHRS, CDR2 YFSETQ.

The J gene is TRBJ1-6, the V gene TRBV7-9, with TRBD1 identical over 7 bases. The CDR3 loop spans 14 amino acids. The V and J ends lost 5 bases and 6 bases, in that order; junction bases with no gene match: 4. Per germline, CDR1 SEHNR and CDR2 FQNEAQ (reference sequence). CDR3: CASSPQGSNSPLHF. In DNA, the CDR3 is TGTGCCAGCAGCCCACAGGGGAGTAATTCACCCCTCCACTTT.

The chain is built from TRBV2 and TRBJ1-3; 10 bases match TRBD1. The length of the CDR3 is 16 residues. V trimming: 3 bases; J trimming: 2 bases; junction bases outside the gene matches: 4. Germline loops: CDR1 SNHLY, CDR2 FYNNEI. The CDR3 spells CASSDGDRGAGNTIYF. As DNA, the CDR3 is TGTGCCAGCAGTGATGGGGACAGGGGTGCTGGAAACACCATATATTTT.

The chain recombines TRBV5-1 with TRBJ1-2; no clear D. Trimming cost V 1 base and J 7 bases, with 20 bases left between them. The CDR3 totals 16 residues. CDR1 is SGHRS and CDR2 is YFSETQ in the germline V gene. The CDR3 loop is CASSLRQASSVSGYTF. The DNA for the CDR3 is TGCGCCAGCAGCTTGCGGCAGGCCAGTTCGGTTAGTGGCTACACCTTC. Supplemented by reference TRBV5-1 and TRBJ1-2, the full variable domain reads KAGVTQTPRYLIKTRGQQVTLSCSPISGHRSVSWYQQTPGQGLQFLFEYFSETQRNKGNFPGRFSGRQFSNSRSEMNVSTLELGDSALYLCASSLRQASSVSGYTFGSGTRLTVV.

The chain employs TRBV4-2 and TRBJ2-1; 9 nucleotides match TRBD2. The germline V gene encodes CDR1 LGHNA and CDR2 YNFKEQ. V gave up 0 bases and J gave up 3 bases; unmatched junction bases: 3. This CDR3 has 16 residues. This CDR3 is CASSQDLAGSYNEQFF. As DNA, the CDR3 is TGTGCCAGCAGCCAAGACCTAGCGGGAAGCTACAATGAGCAGTTCTTC.

CDR3 coding DNA: TGTGCCAGCAGTTCTAGCGGGAGGGTTACCTACGAGCAGTACTTC. It yields the protein CASSSSGRVTYEQYF. J is TRBJ2-7 and V is TRBV28, with 12 nucleotides matching TRBD2. The CDR3 spans 15 residues. The germline gives CDR1 MDHEN, CDR2 SYDVKM. V lost 4 bases and J lost 2; bases outside the gene matches: 3.

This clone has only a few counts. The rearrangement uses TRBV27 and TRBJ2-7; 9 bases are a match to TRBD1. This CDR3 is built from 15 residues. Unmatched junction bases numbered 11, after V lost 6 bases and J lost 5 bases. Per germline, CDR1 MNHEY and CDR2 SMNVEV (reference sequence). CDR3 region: CASSVPGQGRHEQYF. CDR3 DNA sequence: TGTGCCAGCAGCGTCCCGGGACAGGGTAGGCACGAGCAGTACTTC.

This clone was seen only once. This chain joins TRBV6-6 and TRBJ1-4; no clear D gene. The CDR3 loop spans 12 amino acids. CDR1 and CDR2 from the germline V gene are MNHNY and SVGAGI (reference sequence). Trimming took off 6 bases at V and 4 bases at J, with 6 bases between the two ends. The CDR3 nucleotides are TGTGCCAGCAGCCCCAGTAATGAAAAACTGTTTTTT. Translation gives CASSPSNEKLFF.

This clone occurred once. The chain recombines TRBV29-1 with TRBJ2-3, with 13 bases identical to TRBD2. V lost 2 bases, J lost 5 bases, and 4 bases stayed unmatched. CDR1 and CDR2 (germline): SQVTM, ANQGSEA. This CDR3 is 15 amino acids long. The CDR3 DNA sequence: TGCAGCGTTGAAAGGGGACTAGCGGGAAAAGATACGCAGTATTTT. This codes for CSVERGLAGKDTQYF.

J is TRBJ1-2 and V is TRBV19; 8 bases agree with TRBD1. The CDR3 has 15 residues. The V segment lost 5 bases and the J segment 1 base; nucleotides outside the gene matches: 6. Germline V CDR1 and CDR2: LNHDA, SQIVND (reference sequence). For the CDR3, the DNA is TGTGCCAGTAGTCCTCGGACAGGGATTAACTATGGCTACACCTTC. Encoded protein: CASSPRTGINYGYTF.

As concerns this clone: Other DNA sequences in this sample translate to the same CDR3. CDR3 nucleotide sequence: TGTGCCAGCAGCTTTAGACAGGGTGATGGCTACACCTTC. Translation: CASSFRQGDGYTF. V is TRBV7-3 and J is TRBJ1-2; 7 bases align to TRBD1. The CDR3 consists of 13 residues. CDR1 is SGHTA, CDR2 FQGTGA, per germline. The ends lost 3 bases at V and 6 bases at J; junction bases unmatched: 4.

The DNA for the CDR3 is TGTGCCAGCAGCACCCGGTGGGAGGGTTTAAACACCGGGGAGCTGTTTTTT. It codes for CASSTRWEGLNTGELFF. The rearrangement links TRBV28 to TRBJ2-2; 7 nucleotides match TRBD2. The trim removed 6 bases at V and 2 bases at J, leaving 12 bases unmatched. This CDR3 region has 17 residues. Germline V gives CDR1 MDHEN, CDR2 SYDVKM.

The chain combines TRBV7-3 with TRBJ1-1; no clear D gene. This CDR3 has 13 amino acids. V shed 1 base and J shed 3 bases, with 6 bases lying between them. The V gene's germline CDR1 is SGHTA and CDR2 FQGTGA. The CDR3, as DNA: TGTGCCAGCAGCTTAAGTTCCGACACTGAAGCTTTCTTT. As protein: CASSLSSDTEAFF.

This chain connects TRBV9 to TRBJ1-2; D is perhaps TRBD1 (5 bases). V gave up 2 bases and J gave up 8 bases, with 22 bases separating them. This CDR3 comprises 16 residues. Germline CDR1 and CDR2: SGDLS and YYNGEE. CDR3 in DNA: TGTGCCAGCAGCGTGTACTATTCGGACACCCCACGAGGCTACACCTTC. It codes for CASSVYYSDTPRGYTF. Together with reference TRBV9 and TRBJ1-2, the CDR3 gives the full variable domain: DSGVTQTPKHLITATGQRVTLRCSPRSGDLSVYWYQQSLDQGLQFLIQYYNGEERAKGNILERFSAQQFPDLHSELNLSSLELGDSALYFCASSVYYSDTPRGYTFGSGTRLTVV.

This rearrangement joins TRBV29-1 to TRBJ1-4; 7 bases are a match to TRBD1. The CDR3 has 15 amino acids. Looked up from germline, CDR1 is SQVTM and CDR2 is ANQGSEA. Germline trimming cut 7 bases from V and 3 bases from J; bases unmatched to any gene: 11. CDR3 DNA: TGCAGCGCCATGACCCCGGGACAGTCTAATGAAAAACTGTTTTTT. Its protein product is CSAMTPGQSNEKLFF.

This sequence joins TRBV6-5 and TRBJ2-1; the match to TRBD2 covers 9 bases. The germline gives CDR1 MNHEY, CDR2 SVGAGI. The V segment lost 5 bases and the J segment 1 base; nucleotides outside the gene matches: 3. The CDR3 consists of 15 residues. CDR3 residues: CASSISGRSYNEQFF. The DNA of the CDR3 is TGTGCCAGCAGTATTAGCGGGAGATCCTACAATGAGCAGTTCTTC.

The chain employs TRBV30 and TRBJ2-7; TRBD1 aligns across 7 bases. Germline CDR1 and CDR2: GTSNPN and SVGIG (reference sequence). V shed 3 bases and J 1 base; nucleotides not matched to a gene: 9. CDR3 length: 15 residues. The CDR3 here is CAWSQLGTASYEQYF. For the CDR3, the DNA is TGTGCCTGGAGCCAACTCGGGACAGCATCCTACGAGCAGTACTTC.

DNA for the CDR3: TGTGCCAGCAGTTACTCGTGGAGGGTACTAGCTTTCTTT. Translated, it gives CASSYSWRVLAFF. The chain recombines TRBV6-5 with TRBJ1-1; no reliable D call. CDR3 length equals 13 residues. The germline CDR1 and CDR2 sequences are MNHEY and SVGAGI. V lost 0 bases, J lost 10 bases, and 12 bases lay in between.

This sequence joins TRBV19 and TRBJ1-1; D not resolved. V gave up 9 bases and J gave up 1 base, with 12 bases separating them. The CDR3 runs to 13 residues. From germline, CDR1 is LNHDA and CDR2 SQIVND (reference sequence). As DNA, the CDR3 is TGTGCCAGCTCTCAGGCGCGGAACACTGAAGCTTTCTTT. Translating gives CASSQARNTEAFF.

The CDR3 bases are TGTGCCAGCAGCTTAACGAGGCAGGGGAACAATGAGCAGTTCTTC. Amino acid sequence: CASSLTRQGNNEQFF. The V call is TRBV7-3, the J call TRBJ2-1, with D maybe TRBD1 (6 bases). The CDR3 loop spans 15 amino acids. Germline values: CDR1 SGHTA, CDR2 FQGTGA. V was cut by 0 bases and J by 5 bases, with 11 bases left in between.